The 22 T cell receptor beta chains reported below all come from one sample, sequenced in a study of CD8 T cells in ankylosing spondylitis listed by TCRdb under 2017. Library preparation was by 5' RACE. The run used an Illumina HiSeq 2500. TCRdb itself trimmed the public reads at Q25 with fastp, ran MiXCR and retained productive beta chains. Rows matching on CDR3 protein sequence are summarized as one entry with the most common DNA and genes. The sample includes around 150,000 distinct CDR3 sequences, with approximately 10% observed a single time. The ten largest make up 25% to 30% of the sample. The sample comprised blood, either unsorted or a sorted T cell fraction (not recorded which). All receptors come from a male donor with ankylosing spondylitis or in good health (not recorded which).

The J gene is TRBJ1-6, the V gene TRBV5-1, with a weak D call TRBD1 (5 bases). Germline V lookup: CDR1 SGHRS, CDR2 YFSETQ. Trimming left V 1 base short and J 8 bases short, with 10 bases between. The CDR3 runs 14 residues. DNA for the CDR3: TGCGCCAGCAGCTTGAGCGGGACGGATTCACCCCTCCACTTT. This translates into CASSLSGTDSPLHF.

This clonotype has a handful of counts. The chain couples TRBV7-9 to TRBJ2-3; TRBD1 or TRBD2 may be the D gene (5 bases each). The CDR3 consists of 15 residues. V was pared by 5 bases and J by 2 bases, with 14 bases between. Germline V gene lookup returns CDR1 SEHNR and CDR2 FQNEAQ (reference sequence). In DNA, the CDR3 is TGTGCCAGCAGCCCTGAGGGGCCCTTCACAGATACGCAGTATTTT. Translated: CASSPEGPFTDTQYF.

V and J are TRBV6-1 and TRBJ1-2; 9 bases fit TRBD1. Looked up from germline, CDR1 is MNHNS and CDR2 is SASEGT. The CDR3 runs to 14 residues. The J segment lost 4 bases and the V segment lost 6 bases, leaving 6 bases of the junction unmatched. The CDR3 nucleotides are TGTGCCAGCAGGCCGGGACAGGGATCCTATGGCTACACCTTC. Its translation: CASRPGQGSYGYTF.

This clonotype has a count of ten or more. This sequence joins TRBV5-1 and TRBJ2-3; 8 nucleotides line up with TRBD1. The J segment lost 6 bases and the V segment lost 4 bases, leaving 10 bases of the junction unmatched. The CDR3 totals 15 residues. Germline values: CDR1 SGHRS, CDR2 YFSETQ. The DNA of the CDR3 is TGCGCCAGCAGCAGCGGACAGGGTTTCGGTGATACGCAGTATTTT. Protein product: CASSSGQGFGDTQYF.

This clonotype was seen repeatedly, ten times or more. V is TRBV12-3 or TRBV12-4 and J is TRBJ1-5, with a tentative D call TRBD1 (5 bases). V lost 5 bases and J 5 bases, leaving 10 bases between the germline ends. This CDR3 is 13 amino acids long. CDR3 loop: CASSIMGDQPQHF. CDR3 sequence (DNA): TGTGCCAGCAGTATAATGGGGGATCAGCCCCAGCATTTT.

This clonotype was recorded many times. This chain connects TRBV12-3 or TRBV12-4 to TRBJ1-5; TRBD1 might be the D (5 bases). This CDR3 contains 14 residues. The V and J ends lost 5 bases and 3 bases respectively, with 11 bases between them. The CDR3: CASSPGFLNQPQHF. The CDR3 DNA sequence: TGTGCCAGCAGTCCAGGGTTCCTCAATCAGCCCCAGCATTTT.

This clonotype was counted many times. The chain joins TRBV27 to TRBJ1-6, with D possibly being TRBD1 (5 bases). Germline V CDR1 and CDR2: MNHEY, SMNVEV (reference sequence). The length of the CDR3 is 15 residues. V was clipped by 1 base and J by 9 bases, with 13 bases between them. The chain's CDR3 is CASSLYQGLGSPLHF. CDR3 DNA: TGTGCCAGCAGTTTATATCAGGGCTTAGGTTCACCCCTCCACTTT.

This clonotype appeared many times. This chain uses TRBV16 with TRBJ1-1; D might be TRBD1 (6 bases). This CDR3 is built from 13 residues. Germline lookup yields CDR1 KGHSY and CDR2 FQNENV. Trimming pared 4 bases from V and 4 bases from J, leaving 10 bases between. This chain's CDR3 is CASSPRGGTEAFF. In DNA form, the CDR3 reads TGTGCCAGCAGCCCCAGGGGCGGCACTGAAGCTTTCTTT.

There are a few counts of this clonotype. The genes are TRBV5-1 and TRBJ2-3; TRBD2 might be the D (6 bases). The CDR3 is made up of 15 amino acids. CDR1 is SGHRS, CDR2 YFSETQ, per germline. Trimming left V 4 bases short and J 0 bases short, with 12 bases between. The CDR3 here is CASSRAGLSTDTQYF. The CDR3, as DNA: TGCGCCAGCAGCCGAGCGGGTCTAAGCACAGATACGCAGTATTTT. Filled out from reference TRBV5-1 and TRBJ2-3, the complete variable domain reads KAGVTQTPRYLIKTRGQQVTLSCSPISGHRSVSWYQQTPGQGLQFLFEYFSETQRNKGNFPGRFSGRQFSNSRSEMNVSTLELGDSALYLCASSRAGLSTDTQYFGPGTRLTVL.

This clonotype was picked up many times. The germline gene is not matched at one end of the junction; a read error may be the cause. The CDR3 nucleotides read TGCGCCAGCAGCTTATCTAGCGGGGGAGATACGCAGTATTTT. It specifies CASSLSSGGDTQYF. The rearrangement links TRBV12-3 or TRBV12-4 to TRBJ2-3; 10 bases are a match to TRBD2. The CDR3 totals 14 residues.

Ten or more counts support this clonotype. The rearrangement links TRBV9 to TRBJ2-3, with 9 bases that match TRBD2. The junction had 6 bases not matched to a gene; V was cut back by 4 bases and J by 3 bases. In germline, CDR1 is SGDLS, CDR2 YYNGEE. The CDR3 is 15 amino acids. In DNA, the CDR3 is TGTGCCAGCAGCCCTAGCGGGGCAATAACAGATACGCAGTATTTT. It codes for CASSPSGAITDTQYF.

This clonotype has ten or more counts. The chain couples TRBV3-1 to TRBJ2-2; weak D call: TRBD1 (6 bases). Germline V CDR1 and CDR2: LGHDT, YNNKEL (reference sequence). Trimming cost V 7 bases and J 2 bases, with 14 bases left between them. The CDR3 is 15 residues long. Written as DNA, the CDR3 is TGTGCCAGCATTAAGGCAGGGACAAACACCGGGGAGCTGTTTTTT. Translation: CASIKAGTNTGELFF.

The chain links TRBV27 to TRBJ2-2; 7 nucleotides align to TRBD1. J gave up 5 bases and V 7 bases, and 19 bases lay outside the gene matches. Germline values: CDR1 MNHEY, CDR2 SMNVEV (reference sequence). The CDR3 is 18 amino acids. For the CDR3, the DNA is TGTGCCAGCAATCCCGAAACGGCAGGGGGTCGGGTGACCGGGGAGCTGTTTTTT. It is translated as CASNPETAGGRVTGELFF.

This clonotype was found many times. This chain connects TRBV5-1 to TRBJ2-7; 11 nucleotides line up with TRBD1. CDR1 is SGHRS, CDR2 YFSETQ, per germline. This CDR3 region has 15 residues. Trimming at V came to 1 base and at J to 5 bases, leaving 5 bases not matched to a gene. CDR3 sequence: CASSLIGQGADEQYF. The CDR3 DNA follows: TGCGCCAGCAGCTTGATCGGACAGGGGGCGGACGAGCAGTACTTC.

The CDR3 sequence is CASNSGQGAYNEQFF. In DNA, the CDR3 is TGTGCCAGCAACTCGGGACAGGGGGCCTACAATGAGCAGTTCTTC. V gene TRBV7-6 combines with J gene TRBJ2-1, with TRBD1 matching over 11 bases. Germline values: CDR1 SGHVS, CDR2 FNYEAQ. CDR3 length equals 15 residues. V lost 7 bases to trimming and J lost 2 bases; unmatched junction nucleotides: 4.

On this clonotype: This may be a read error, as it is one base from a much larger clone. V usage is TRBV20-1 and J usage is TRBJ2-1; D not resolved. Germline assignment: CDR1 DFQATT and CDR2 SNEGSKA (reference sequence). The CDR3 consists of 14 residues. V dropped 6 bases and J dropped 4 bases, with 16 bases sitting between them. The CDR3 DNA sequence: TGCAGTGCCGAACCGGGCTTAGGGTACAATGAGCAGTTCTTC. It translates to CSAEPGLGYNEQFF.

This clonotype was counted many times. The rearrangement links TRBV12-3 or TRBV12-4 to TRBJ1-3, with 7 bases that match TRBD1. With 6 bases clipped from V and 4 bases from J, the junction kept 6 bases outside the gene matches. The CDR3 loop spans 14 amino acids. CDR3 sequence (DNA): TGTGCCAGCAGCGACAGGGAGGGAGGAAACACCATATATTTT. It codes for CASSDREGGNTIYF.

This clonotype turned up a few times. The V call is TRBV7-7, the J call TRBJ2-2; D call uncertain. CDR1 and CDR2 from the germline V gene are SSHAT and FNYEAQ (reference sequence). The length of the CDR3 is 13 residues. Trimming left V 5 bases short and J 5 bases short, with 9 bases between. The CDR3 is CASSASRTGELFF. CDR3 in DNA: TGTGCCAGCAGCGCTTCGAGGACCGGGGAGCTGTTTTTT.

The rearrangement joins TRBV9 to TRBJ2-7; 10 bases agree with TRBD2. J lost 7 bases, V lost 7 bases, and 8 bases had no gene match. CDR3 length: 13 amino acids. Germline lookup yields CDR1 SGDLS and CDR2 YYNGEE. The DNA of the CDR3 is TGTGCCAGCGGGGAAGCGGGGGGGGTTGAGCAGTACTTC. Protein: CASGEAGGVEQYF. Supplemented by reference TRBV9 and TRBJ2-7, the full variable domain reads DSGVTQTPKHLITATGQRVTLRCSPRSGDLSVYWYQQSLDQGLQFLIQYYNGEERAKGNILERFSAQQFPDLHSELNLSSLELGDSALYFCASGEAGGVEQYFGPGTRLTVT.

This clonotype was observed many times. This chain links TRBV5-1 with TRBJ2-3; TRBD2 matches 7 bases. The trim removed 6 bases at V and 1 base at J, leaving 14 bases unmatched. CDR1 SGHRS and CDR2 YFSETQ come from the germline V gene. The CDR3 spans 17 residues. The CDR3 sequence: CASTPRGLAARTDTQYF. DNA of the CDR3: TGCGCCAGCACCCCACGAGGGCTAGCGGCTCGCACAGATACGCAGTATTTT.

This clonotype occurred many times. The chain is built from TRBV6-5 and TRBJ1-3; D perhaps matches TRBD1 (5 bases). V was cut by 2 bases and J by 4 bases, with 12 bases left in between. The CDR3 length is 15 residues. Germline V lookup: CDR1 MNHEY, CDR2 SVGAGI. The DNA of the CDR3 is TGTGCCAGCAGTTACACCGGGACGGAGGGAAACACCATATATTTT. Residues: CASSYTGTEGNTIYF.

This clonotype was picked up many times. V gene TRBV5-1 combines with J gene TRBJ2-1, with D possibly matching TRBD2 (7 bases). This CDR3 has 15 residues. The germline CDR1 and CDR2 sequences are SGHRS and YFSETQ. V was cut by 4 bases and J by 8 bases, with 19 bases left in between. The CDR3 is CASSPSGIYRDEQFF. The CDR3 DNA sequence: TGCGCCAGCAGCCCGAGCGGGATCTACAGGGATGAGCAGTTCTTC.